This is a list of T cell receptor beta chains from one sample in a study of early T cells in non-severe SARS-CoV-2 infection. One entry per CDR3 protein results from TCRdb running MiXCR on the 5' RACE reads. The data hold 20,000 or so distinct CDR3 sequences, with around 4.8% observed a single time. Sequenced: whole blood. The receptors derive from an adult who was a healthcare worker with PCR-confirmed SARS-CoV-2 infection or an uninfected control (not recorded which). CDR3s include the opening cysteine and the closing phenylalanine or tryptophan. Each record gives: V gene, clone size, J gene, D gene, CDR3 protein, CDR3 DNA. The D gene is left open where the match is weak. A clone size is listed for some rows: how often the clone was seen (once, few, many), or a class if it is expanded.

V gene: TRBV12-3/TRBV12-4
clone size: many
J gene: TRBJ1-4
D gene: NA
CDR3 protein: CASRSIAMGKLFF
CDR3 DNA: TGTGCCAGCAGGTCTATTGCGATGGGAAAACTGTTTTTT

V gene: TRBV19
clone size: many
J gene: TRBJ2-3
D gene: NA
CDR3 protein: CASSRNPDTQYF
CDR3 DNA: TGTGCCAGTAGTAGAAACCCGGATACGCAGTATTTT

V gene: TRBV7-9
clone size: few
J gene: TRBJ2-5
D gene: NA
CDR3 protein: CASSPRAGRQETQYF
CDR3 DNA: TGTGCCAGCAGCCCGCGTGCAGGGCGCCAAGAGACCCAGTACTTC

V gene: TRBV11-2
clone size: NA
J gene: TRBJ2-7
D gene: NA
CDR3 protein: CASSLSDGTYEQYF
CDR3 DNA: TGTGCCAGCAGCTTATCGGACGGGACCTACGAGCAGTACTTC

V gene: TRBV5-1
clone size: few
J gene: TRBJ1-3
D gene: NA
CDR3 protein: CASSLGSQSGNTIYF
CDR3 DNA: TGCGCCAGCAGCTTGGGGAGCCAGTCTGGAAACACCATATATTTT

V gene: TRBV30
clone size: many
J gene: TRBJ2-4
D gene: NA
CDR3 protein: CAWSPRTVFKNIQYF
CDR3 DNA: TGTGCCTGGAGTCCCAGAACCGTGTTTAAAAACATTCAGTACTTC

V gene: TRBV24-1
clone size: NA
J gene: TRBJ1-2
D gene: TRBD1
CDR3 protein: CATSDQGADPHGYTF
CDR3 DNA: TGTGCCACCAGTGATCAGGGGGCAGACCCCCATGGCTACACCTTC

V gene: TRBV12-3/TRBV12-4
clone size: NA
J gene: TRBJ2-1
D gene: NA
CDR3 protein: CASSLARLATHNEQFF
CDR3 DNA: TGTGCCAGCAGTTTAGCGAGGCTAGCGACTCACAATGAGCAGTTCTTC

V gene: TRBV4-1
clone size: medium-sized
J gene: TRBJ1-5
D gene: NA
CDR3 protein: CASSQVDMGLSNQPQHF
CDR3 DNA: TGCGCCAGCAGCCAAGTTGATATGGGTTTAAGCAATCAGCCCCAGCATTTT

V gene: TRBV5-1
clone size: many
J gene: TRBJ2-7
D gene: NA
CDR3 protein: CASSLLTGVGEQYF
CDR3 DNA: TGCGCCAGCAGCTTGTTGACGGGAGTCGGTGAGCAGTACTTC

V gene: TRBV5-4
clone size: many
J gene: TRBJ2-3
D gene: NA
CDR3 protein: CASSNDGITDTQYF
CDR3 DNA: TGTGCCAGCAGCAATGACGGGATCACAGATACGCAGTATTTT

V gene: TRBV2
clone size: NA
J gene: TRBJ2-2
D gene: TRBD1
CDR3 protein: CASRDPGQANTGELFF
CDR3 DNA: TGTGCCAGCAGGGACCCGGGACAGGCGAACACCGGGGAGCTGTTTTTT

V gene: TRBV5-1
clone size: many
J gene: TRBJ2-3
D gene: NA
CDR3 protein: CASSSPGTDTQYF
CDR3 DNA: TGCGCCAGCAGCTCCCCGGGTACAGATACGCAGTATTTT

V gene: TRBV7-9
clone size: many
J gene: TRBJ2-1
D gene: NA
CDR3 protein: CAITLEYNEQFF
CDR3 DNA: TGTGCCATTACACTCGAATACAATGAGCAGTTCTTC

V gene: TRBV6-1
clone size: many
J gene: TRBJ1-1
D gene: NA
CDR3 protein: CASKPGRAGAMNTEAFF
CDR3 DNA: TGTGCCAGCAAACCCGGAAGGGCAGGGGCGATGAACACTGAAGCTTTCTTT

V gene: TRBV2
clone size: many
J gene: TRBJ1-4
D gene: TRBD1
CDR3 protein: CASSVTGRNEKLFF
CDR3 DNA: TGTGCCAGCAGCGTGACAGGGCGTAATGAAAAACTGTTTTTT

V gene: TRBV6-5
clone size: medium-sized
J gene: TRBJ1-6
D gene: NA
CDR3 protein: CASSYFIRGGDNSPLHF
CDR3 DNA: TGTGCCAGCAGTTACTTCATAAGGGGGGGAGATAATTCACCCCTCCACTTT

V gene: TRBV5-1
clone size: many
J gene: TRBJ1-1
D gene: TRBD1
CDR3 protein: CASSRDRGGRGTEAFF
CDR3 DNA: TGCGCCAGCAGCCGGGACAGGGGAGGCAGGGGCACTGAAGCTTTCTTT

V gene: TRBV18
clone size: many
J gene: TRBJ2-6
D gene: NA
CDR3 protein: CASSDVAGANVLTF
CDR3 DNA: TGTGCCAGCTCAGATGTTGCTGGGGCCAACGTCCTGACTTTC

V gene: TRBV5-4
clone size: many
J gene: TRBJ2-7
D gene: TRBD1
CDR3 protein: CASSEGAREQYF
CDR3 DNA: TGTGCCAGCAGTGAGGGGGCCCGGGAGCAGTACTTC

V gene: TRBV10-3
clone size: NA
J gene: TRBJ2-3
D gene: TRBD2
CDR3 protein: CATTDTSGSGDTQYF
CDR3 DNA: TGTGCCACCACCGACACTAGCGGGAGTGGAGATACGCAGTATTTT

V gene: TRBV29-1
clone size: many
J gene: TRBJ2-5
D gene: NA
CDR3 protein: CSVPERLTQETQYF
CDR3 DNA: TGCAGCGTGCCCGAGAGGTTAACACAAGAGACCCAGTACTTC

V gene: TRBV19
clone size: NA
J gene: TRBJ2-3
D gene: TRBD1
CDR3 protein: CATKPLRDRRVDTQYF
CDR3 DNA: TGTGCCACCAAACCACTCCGGGACAGGCGAGTAGATACGCAGTATTTT

V gene: TRBV27
clone size: many
J gene: TRBJ1-2
D gene: NA
CDR3 protein: CASSFWGYTF
CDR3 DNA: TGTGCCAGCAGTTTTTGGGGCTACACCTTC

V gene: TRBV20-1
clone size: many
J gene: TRBJ1-5
D gene: TRBD1
CDR3 protein: CSARDRNQPQHF
CDR3 DNA: TGCAGTGCTAGGGACAGGAATCAGCCCCAGCATTTT

V gene: TRBV6-6
clone size: many
J gene: TRBJ2-3
D gene: NA
CDR3 protein: CASGYDTQYF
CDR3 DNA: TGTGCCAGCGGGTACGATACGCAGTATTTT

V gene: TRBV7-3
clone size: few
J gene: TRBJ2-2
D gene: NA
CDR3 protein: CASSLTTGTGELFF
CDR3 DNA: TGTGCCAGCAGCTTAACGACGGGGACCGGGGAGCTGTTTTTT

V gene: TRBV7-2
clone size: many
J gene: TRBJ2-7
D gene: NA
CDR3 protein: CASSLAGTAGPYEQYF
CDR3 DNA: TGTGCCAGCAGCTTGGCCGGGACAGCGGGACCTTACGAGCAGTACTTC